This entry lists 8 T cell receptor beta chains sequenced from one sample in a study of control samples from healthy donors and cancer patients. Some clones are missing from TCRdb's copy, which holds only in-frame ones; the method was immunoSEQ multiplex PCR. This sample has around 110,000 clones, with 85% to 95% found just once. Sequences were obtained from blood. All receptors come from a man aged 25-45 years in good health.

The chain carries TRBV28 and TRBJ2-7, with D perhaps being TRBD1 or TRBD2 (5 bases each). CDR1 is MDHEN and CDR2 is SYDVKM in the germline V gene. This CDR3 contains 16 residues. V dropped 3 bases and J dropped 2 bases, with 17 bases sitting between them. The DNA for the CDR3 is TGTGCCAGCAGTTTTACAGAGAGGGGATCCGCCTACGAGCAGTACTTC. Protein sequence: CASSFTERGSAYEQYF.

The chain has TRBV28 and TRBJ1-4, with unresolved D. Deletions cut 4 bases from V and 0 bases from J, with 6 bases between. The CDR3 runs to 14 residues. CDR1 and CDR2 from the germline V gene are MDHEN and SYDVKM. CDR3 nucleotide sequence: TGTGCCAGCAGTTCGGGTGCAACTAATGAAAAACTGTTTTTT. Translating it yields CASSSGATNEKLFF. Based on the CDR3 plus reference TRBV28 and TRBJ1-4, the full variable domain is DVKVTQSSRYLVKRTGEKVFLECVQDMDHENMFWYRQDPGLGLRLIYFSYDVKMKEKGDIPEGYSVSREKKERFSLILESASTNQTSMYLCASSSGATNEKLFFGSGTQLSVL.

The chain recombines TRBV5-6 with TRBJ1-2; the D gene is possibly TRBD1 (6 bases). Germline loops: CDR1 SGHDT, CDR2 YYEEEE. Trimming removed 4 bases at V and 8 bases at J, with 15 bases between. The CDR3 extends over 13 amino acids. DNA for the CDR3: TGTGCCAGCAGCCTTTCGGGGGGGCGAGGCTACACCTTC. Protein: CASSLSGGRGYTF.

Regarding this clone: The sample has other DNA sequences that encode this CDR3 too. The V call is TRBV5-8, the J call TRBJ1-5, with D unresolved. This CDR3 comprises 16 residues. The germline gives CDR1 SGHTS, CDR2 YDEGEE. Trimming stripped 2 bases from V and 0 bases from J, with 12 bases between. This CDR3 reads CASSLGGGDSNQPQHF. The DNA for the CDR3 is TGTGCCAGCAGCTTAGGAGGAGGTGATAGCAATCAGCCCCAGCATTTT.

The rearrangement links TRBV18 to TRBJ2-5, with 10 bases matching TRBD1. The CDR3 is 15 residues long. Germline V gene sequence: CDR1 KGHSH, CDR2 LQKENI. V was clipped by 2 bases and J by 4 bases; unmatched bases: 4. The CDR3 is CASSPRDRGLETQYF. CDR3 nucleotide sequence: TGTGCCAGCTCACCAAGGGACAGGGGATTAGAGACCCAGTACTTC. Variable domain in full (rest from reference TRBV18 and TRBJ2-5): NAGVMQNPRHLVRRRGQEARLRCSPMKGHSHVYWYRQLPEEGLKFMVYLQKENIIDESGMPKERFSAEFPKEGPSILRIQQVVRGDSAAYFCASSPRDRGLETQYFGPGTRLLVL.

The chain uses TRBV19 and TRBJ2-3; 9 nucleotides line up with TRBD2. Germline CDR1 reads LNHDA; CDR2 reads SQIVND (reference sequence). The CDR3 consists of 14 residues. V lost 6 bases, J lost 1 base, and 2 bases stayed unmatched. Written as DNA, the CDR3 is TGTGCCAGTAGGTTAGCGGGGGGCACAGATACGCAGTATTTT. It is translated as CASRLAGGTDTQYF. Together with reference TRBV19 and TRBJ2-3, the CDR3 gives the full variable domain: DGGITQSPKYLFRKEGQNVTLSCEQNLNHDAMYWYRQDPGQGLRLIYYSQIVNDFQKGDIAEGYSVSREKKESFPLTVTSAQKNPTAFYLCASRLAGGTDTQYFGPGTRLTVL.

The chain recombines TRBV6-5 with TRBJ2-7; possibly TRBD1 for D (6 bases). V was clipped by 7 bases and J by 3 bases, with 10 bases between them. The CDR3 runs 12 residues. Germline assignment: CDR1 MNHEY and CDR2 SVGAGI. The CDR3 sequence: CASTTGFYEQYF. The DNA for the CDR3 is TGTGCCAGCACCACAGGGTTCTACGAGCAGTACTTC.

The chain links TRBV7-2 to TRBJ1-2, with TRBD1 as a possible D gene (6 bases). V lost 5 bases and J 6 bases, leaving 19 bases between the germline ends. There are 15 residues in the CDR3. Germline values: CDR1 SGHTA, CDR2 FQGNSA. The CDR3 protein is CASSPQGVRNNGYTF. CDR3 nucleotide sequence: TGTGCCAGCAGCCCACAGGGAGTGAGGAACAATGGCTACACCTTC. The whole variable domain, filled in from reference TRBV7-2 and TRBJ1-2, reads GAGVSQSPSNKVTEKGKDVELRCDPISGHTALYWYRQSLGQGLEFLIYFQGNSAPDKSGLPSDRFSAERTGGSVSTLTIQRTQQEDSAVYLCASSPQGVRNNGYTFGSGTRLTVV.